This T cell receptor (beta chain) comes out of a study of blood T cell repertoires in COVID-19. About the study: COVID-19 samples collected from the United States, Italy and Spain covered acute and convalescent phases. T cells, B-cell-depleted T cells, or PBMCs provided the cDNA or gDNA that served as material.

The CDR3 runs 17 residues. The germline V gene encodes CDR1 LGHNA and CDR2 YNFKEQ. Trimming cost V 4 bases and J 2 bases; bases outside gene matches: 11. Original processing notes: Estimation of nucleated cell counts was performed using reference gene primer amplification. The table came from immunoSEQ multiplex PCR; TCRdb's copy has only in-frame clones and leaves some out. V, J and clone size are taken as reported in that table, and D and trimming were inferred from the DNA itself. The sample gives about 280,000 clones, roughly nine tenths of which show up once; 11% is in the top ten. The sequence came from a woman aged 25-40 years with COVID-19, enrolled during active disease. This chain links TRBV4-2 with TRBJ2-3, with 8 positions matching TRBD2. Sequenced material: peripheral blood. CDR3 sequence (DNA): TGTGCCAGCAGCCCCTCTCAAGCGGGGGCCTCCACAGATACGCAGTATTTT. As protein: CASSPSQAGASTDTQYF.